What follows are 12 T cell receptor beta chains derived from one specimen sequenced in a study of OX40 agonist ivuxolimab in advanced cancers. This table comes from immunoSEQ multiplex PCR, and its TCRdb copy is limited to in-frame clones, with some not included. The sample includes about 64,000 clones, around four fifths seen only once; the top ten take approximately 2%. The sequences come from CD4+ or CD8+ T cells sorted from blood, collected in a trial of the OX40 agonist ivuxolimab. Receptors were obtained from an adult with an advanced solid tumor such as melanoma, head and neck, liver or kidney cancer.

This chain joins TRBV10-1 and TRBJ2-2, with 9 bases matching TRBD1. This CDR3 comprises 15 residues. Germline V CDR1 and CDR2: WNHNN, SYGVQD (reference sequence). V trimming: 8 bases; J trimming: 1 base; junction bases outside the gene matches: 5. CDR3 sequence reads: CASSTGGWNTGELFF. DNA for the CDR3: TGCGCCAGCTCCACAGGGGGCTGGAACACCGGGGAGCTGTTTTTT.

This clone was recorded once. The chain combines TRBV7-3 with TRBJ2-7; the match to TRBD1 covers 7 bases. The CDR3 loop spans 18 amino acids. The V and J ends lost 2 bases and 8 bases, in that order; junction bases with no gene match: 21. The V gene's germline CDR1 is SGHTA and CDR2 FQGTGA. CDR3 region: CASSLEATRDRSLIKQYF. The CDR3 coding sequence is TGTGCCAGCAGCTTAGAGGCAACTAGGGACAGATCTTTGATAAAGCAGTACTTC.

In its sample, this clone was seen once. The gene calls are TRBV7-8 and TRBJ2-2; 9 nucleotides match TRBD1. This CDR3 contains 15 residues. Germline V gene sequence: CDR1 SGHVS, CDR2 FQNEAQ. With V trimmed by 1 base and J by 5 bases, 2 bases remained unmatched. CDR3 protein: CASSLDRGQTGELFF. The CDR3 DNA sequence: TGTGCCAGCAGCTTAGACAGGGGGCAAACCGGGGAGCTGTTTTTT. The complete variable domain, with remaining parts taken from reference TRBV7-8 and TRBJ2-2, reads GAGVSQSPRYKVAKRGQDVALRCDPISGHVSLFWYQQALGQGPEFLTYFQNEAQLDKSGLPSDRFFAERPEGSVSTLKIQRTQQEDSAVYLCASSLDRGQTGELFFGEGSRLTVL.

This chain links TRBV5-6 with TRBJ2-1, with TRBD1 as a possible D gene (5 bases). V shed 2 bases and J shed 5 bases, with 11 bases lying between them. CDR1 is SGHDT and CDR2 is YYEEEE in the germline V gene. This CDR3 is built from 14 residues. The CDR3 region has the DNA TGTGCCAGCAGCTTTCAGGGCCTACACAATGAGCAGTTCTTC. Its translation: CASSFQGLHNEQFF.

The gene calls are TRBV4-2 and TRBJ1-5, with D possibly matching TRBD1 (6 bases). Trimming pared 0 bases from V and 7 bases from J, leaving 13 bases between. This CDR3 has 15 amino acids. The germline gives CDR1 LGHNA, CDR2 YNFKEQ. CDR3 bases: TGTGCCAGCAGCCAAGATTTCCAGGGGTACCAGCCCCAGCATTTT. It specifies CASSQDFQGYQPQHF.

This chain uses TRBV28 with TRBJ2-5, with D uncertain. Germline CDR1 reads MDHEN; CDR2 reads SYDVKM. Trimming stripped 2 bases from V and 5 bases from J, with 15 bases between. There are 15 residues in the CDR3. CDR3 sequence: CASSLLKGSRETQYF. In DNA form, the CDR3 reads TGTGCCAGCAGTTTACTTAAGGGTAGCCGGGAGACCCAGTACTTC.

V usage is TRBV19 and J usage is TRBJ1-3; 8 bases match TRBD1. The CDR3 is made up of 12 amino acids. V shed 9 bases and J 5 bases; nucleotides not matched to a gene: 3. Germline V CDR1 and CDR2: LNHDA, SQIVND (reference sequence). The CDR3 here is CASGQGRNTIYF. In nucleotides, the CDR3 is TGTGCCAGCGGACAGGGTCGAAACACCATATATTTT. Full variable domain (remainder filled in from reference TRBV19 and TRBJ1-3): DGGITQSPKYLFRKEGQNVTLSCEQNLNHDAMYWYRQDPGQGLRLIYYSQIVNDFQKGDIAEGYSVSREKKESFPLTVTSAQKNPTAFYLCASGQGRNTIYFGEGSWLTVV.

This chain uses TRBV6-6 with TRBJ1-4; D possibly corresponds to TRBD1 (6 bases). Germline CDR1 MNHNY, CDR2 SVGAGI (reference sequence). Trimming removed 2 bases from V and 10 bases from J, with 17 bases in between. The CDR3 covers 15 residues. The CDR3 DNA follows: TGTGCCAGCAGTTACAACAGGGATCGGACGGGAAAACTGTTTTTT. This encodes CASSYNRDRTGKLFF.

This clone was counted only a few times. J is TRBJ1-1 and V is TRBV10-3, with D perhaps matching TRBD1 (6 bases). The CDR3 sequence is 15 residues long. Germline V gene lookup returns CDR1 ENHRY and CDR2 SYGVKD. The germline V and J ends were trimmed by 5 bases and 1 base, with 14 bases remaining between them. The CDR3 reads CAISPQTGENTEAFF. CDR3 nucleotides: TGTGCCATCAGTCCCCAGACAGGCGAGAACACTGAAGCTTTCTTT.

Comments on this clone: The same CDR3 can be traced to other DNA sequences in this sample. The chain recombines TRBV10-3 with TRBJ2-5, with 10 bases aligning to TRBD1. Germline V gene lookup returns CDR1 ENHRY and CDR2 SYGVKD. V shed 8 bases and J 4 bases; nucleotides not matched to a gene: 4. The CDR3 has 13 amino acids. CDR3 protein: CAIRGQGGETQYF. The CDR3 DNA sequence: TGTGCCATCCGAGGACAGGGGGGAGAGACCCAGTACTTC.

The chain joins TRBV4-1 to TRBJ2-3; 8 nucleotides line up with TRBD2. This CDR3 is built from 16 residues. Germline-derived CDR1 and CDR2 are MGHRA and YSYEKL. Trimming cost V 1 base and J 5 bases; bases outside gene matches: 8. The CDR3 DNA is TGCGCCAGCAGCCAAGGTATAGCGGGACTGGGAGATACGCAGTATTTT. Its protein product is CASSQGIAGLGDTQYF.

This chain uses TRBV5-6 with TRBJ2-1; D might be TRBD1 (6 bases). Trimming stripped 6 bases from V and 2 bases from J, with 15 bases between. Germline CDR1 and CDR2: SGHDT and YYEEEE. The CDR3 length is 15 residues. CDR3 DNA sequence: TGTGCCAGCACTCCGGGACACCGACCCTACAATGAGCAGTTCTTC. The encoded protein is CASTPGHRPYNEQFF.